These T cell receptor beta chains were read from a single sample in a study of blood T cell repertoires in COVID-19. Profiled with immunoSEQ multiplex PCR; TCRdb holds only in-frame clones, not every one. Of fewer than 350,000 clones in the sample, about 86% are singletons; the top ten hold over 2%. Sequenced material: peripheral blood. The receptors were gathered from a woman aged 25 to 45 who had recovered from COVID-19. Both conserved end residues are part of each CDR3. D genes are given only for firm matches. Expanded clones get a size class; other rows say once, few or many, or leave the size out.

>-|TRBD1|TRBV10-2|TRBJ2-1
CASSESGQGTNEQFF
TGCGCCAGCAGTGAGTCGGGACAGGGGACCAATGAGCAGTTCTTC
>-|-|TRBV6-1|TRBJ1-2
CASSEGGEGYGYTF
TGTGCCAGCAGTGAAGGTGGAGAGGGCTATGGCTACACCTTC
>-|-|TRBV6-5|TRBJ1-2
CASSYRTDYGYTF
TGTGCCAGCAGTTACAGAACAGACTATGGCTACACCTTC
>-|-|TRBV6-5|TRBJ1-3
CASSYSAGSGNTIYF
TGTGCCAGCAGTTACTCAGCGGGCTCTGGAAACACCATATATTTT
>-|TRBD1|TRBV27|TRBJ2-3
CASSSWDSPDTQYF
TGTGCCAGCAGTAGCTGGGACAGCCCAGATACGCAGTATTTT
>-|-|TRBV5-4|TRBJ2-3
CASSLSGGTDTQYF
TGTGCCAGCAGCTTGTCGGGGGGCACAGATACGCAGTATTTT
>few|TRBD1|TRBV6-5|TRBJ2-1
CASSSRGQGPWNEQFF
TGTGCCAGCAGTTCCAGGGGACAGGGGCCGTGGAATGAGCAGTTCTTC
>-|-|TRBV5-6|TRBJ2-2
CASSFRGTNTGELFF
TGTGCCAGCAGCTTTCGGGGGACCAACACCGGGGAGCTGTTTTTT
>-|-|TRBV6-5|TRBJ1-5
CASSNTVSNQPQHF
TGTGCCAGCAGTAATACAGTTAGCAATCAGCCCCAGCATTTT
>-|-|TRBV5-1|TRBJ1-2
CASSLAGNYGYTF
TGCGCCAGCAGCTTGGCGGGGAATTATGGCTACACCTTC
>-|TRBD1|TRBV25-1|TRBJ1-5
CASQRTGERGQPQHF
TGTGCCAGTCAACGGACAGGGGAAAGGGGACAGCCCCAGCATTTT
>-|-|TRBV3-1/TRBV3-2|TRBJ1-2
CASSQFGTRLGYTF
TGTGCCAGCAGCCAATTTGGGACACGTTTGGGCTACACCTTC
>-|TRBD1|TRBV19|TRBJ1-5
CASRQGTDSNQPQHF
TGTGCCAGTAGACAGGGGACAGATAGCAATCAGCCCCAGCATTTT
>-|-|TRBV5-4|TRBJ1-2
CASSLQGLYGYTF
TGTGCCAGCAGCTTGCAGGGTCTATATGGCTACACCTTC
>-|-|TRBV11-3|TRBJ2-1
CATSPGPDNEQFF
TGTGCCACTTCACCAGGGCCGGACAATGAGCAGTTCTTC
>-|TRBD2|TRBV20-1|TRBJ2-5
CSASLPSGAIFRETQYF
TGCAGTGCTAGTCTGCCTAGCGGGGCCATCTTTAGAGAGACCCAGTACTTC
>-|TRBD1|TRBV10-3|TRBJ2-2
CAISDSDRATGELFF
TGTGCCATCAGTGACTCCGACAGGGCCACCGGGGAGCTGTTTTTT
>-|TRBD1|TRBV18|TRBJ1-1
CASSATGDAEAFF
TGTGCCAGCTCAGCAACAGGGGATGCTGAAGCTTTCTTT
>-|-|TRBV4-3|TRBJ1-1
CASSSTTSNRAFF
TGCGCCAGCAGCTCGACTACCTCCAATCGGGCTTTCTTT
>-|-|TRBV3-1/TRBV3-2|TRBJ1-1
CASSDRRRNTEAFF
TGTGCCAGCAGCGACCGACGGAGGAACACTGAAGCTTTCTTT
>few|TRBD1|TRBV6-5|TRBJ2-1
CASSLTGTGYNEQFF
TGTGCCAGCAGTTTAACCGGGACAGGGTACAATGAGCAGTTCTTC
>-|-|TRBV5-6|TRBJ2-3
CASSVTGIHLTDTQYF
TGTGCCAGCAGCGTAACAGGGATTCACCTCACAGATACGCAGTATTTT
>-|TRBD2|TRBV5-8|TRBJ2-7
CASSKGLAGPASYEQYF
TGTGCCAGCAGCAAGGGACTAGCGGGACCCGCGTCCTACGAGCAGTACTTC
>-|TRBD2|TRBV7-2|TRBJ2-2
CASSPAGTSGSRAGELFF
TGTGCCAGCAGCCCTGCCGGGACTAGCGGGAGTAGGGCCGGGGAGCTGTTTTTT
>-|-|TRBV30|TRBJ1-2
CAWSRGGYGYTF
TGTGCCTGGAGCCGAGGGGGCTATGGCTACACCTTC
>once|TRBD2|TRBV12-5|TRBJ2-3
CASLEVPYPSGASTDTQYF
TGTGCTAGTTTAGAGGTCCCTTACCCTAGCGGGGCTAGCACAGATACGCAGTATTTT
>-|-|TRBV19|TRBJ1-2
CASSNSDNYGYTF
TGTGCCAGTAGTAATTCAGATAATTATGGCTACACCTTC
>-|-|TRBV19|TRBJ2-2
CASSLYTNTGELFF
TGTGCCAGTAGTTTGTACACCAACACCGGGGAGCTGTTTTTT
>-|TRBD2|TRBV9|TRBJ2-7
CASSVGRAGVGEQYF
TGTGCCAGCAGCGTGGGACGGGCGGGGGTAGGCGAGCAGTACTTC
>few|TRBD1|TRBV19|TRBJ1-2
CASSTQGQGLQGYTF
TGTGCCAGTAGTACTCAAGGACAGGGATTGCAGGGCTACACCTTC
>-|TRBD1|TRBV30|TRBJ1-1
CAWDRGDTEAFF
TGTGCCTGGGACAGGGGAGACACTGAAGCTTTCTTT
>once|-|TRBV6-6|TRBJ1-5
CASSPGAGGGNQPQHF
TGTGCCAGCAGTCCGGGGGCCGGGGGGGGCAATCAGCCCCAGCATTTT
>-|TRBD1|TRBV5-1|TRBJ2-3
CASSLEGGTGTDTQYF
TGCGCCAGCAGCTTGGAAGGAGGGACAGGAACAGATACGCAGTATTTT
>-|-|TRBV4-1|TRBJ1-5
CASSQDRPTRSNQPQHF
TGCGCCAGCAGCCAAGATCGGCCGACGAGGAGCAATCAGCCCCAGCATTTT
>-|-|TRBV7-2|TRBJ2-7
CASSLTRDYEQYF
TGTGCCAGCAGCTTGACCAGGGACTACGAGCAGTACTTC
>once|TRBD1|TRBV10-3|TRBJ1-5
CAISGTGDPQHF
TGTGCCATCAGTGGGACAGGTGACCCCCAGCATTTT
>-|-|TRBV6-5|TRBJ1-1
CASSYSGARLQDEAFF
TGTGCCAGCAGTTACTCCGGCGCGCGGCTACAAGATGAAGCTTTCTTT
>-|-|TRBV30|TRBJ1-2
CAWSPQTGASGYTF
TGTGCCTGGAGTCCCCAGACAGGAGCCAGCGGCTACACCTTC
>-|TRBD2|TRBV2|TRBJ2-5
CASSVGLAGETQYF
TGTGCCAGCAGTGTGGGACTAGCGGGAGAGACCCAGTACTTC
>-|-|TRBV6-5|TRBJ1-2
CASSYSIDSAYGYTF
TGTGCCAGCAGTTACTCGATAGACTCTGCCTACGGCTACACCTTC
>-|TRBD1|TRBV5-1|TRBJ1-3
CASSSLPGGSGNTIYF
TGCGCCAGCAGCTCCCTCCCAGGGGGCTCTGGAAACACCATATATTTT
>-|-|TRBV24-1|TRBJ1-2
CATGGERGYTF
TGTGCCACGGGGGGGGAGAGGGGCTACACCTTC
>-|-|TRBV6-5|TRBJ2-1
CASNGQSSTYNEQFF
TGTGCCAGCAACGGACAGTCCAGTACCTACAATGAGCAGTTCTTC
>-|TRBD2|TRBV19|TRBJ2-6
CASGLAVSGANVLTF
TGTGCCAGTGGACTAGCGGTTTCTGGGGCCAACGTCCTGACTTTC
>once|TRBD2|TRBV3-1/TRBV3-2|TRBJ2-1
CASSFSGGEQFF
TGTGCCAGCAGTTTTAGCGGGGGTGAGCAGTTCTTC
>-|-|TRBV7-9|TRBJ2-1
CASTKRVEGEQFF
TGTGCCAGCACCAAAAGGGTGGAGGGGGAGCAGTTCTTC
>-|-|TRBV20-1|TRBJ2-7
CSTLGGYEQYF
TGCAGCACCTTAGGCGGATACGAGCAGTACTTC
>-|TRBD1|TRBV19|TRBJ1-4
CASADRGPEKLFF
TGTGCCTCAGCGGACAGGGGGCCTGAAAAACTGTTTTTT
>once|TRBD1|TRBV7-8|TRBJ2-2
CASSPSPDRVSIGELFF
TGTGCCAGCAGCCCTTCCCCCGACAGGGTCTCGATCGGGGAGCTGTTTTTT
>-|TRBD1|TRBV3-1/TRBV3-2|TRBJ2-7
CASSPGTDSYEQYF
TGTGCCAGCAGTCCCGGGACAGACTCCTACGAGCAGTACTTC
>-|-|TRBV12-5|TRBJ2-1
CASGQGTYNEQFF
TGTGCTAGTGGGCAGGGGACCTACAATGAGCAGTTCTTC
>-|-|TRBV5-1|TRBJ2-2
CASSSTANTGELFF
TGCGCCAGCAGCTCGACAGCGAACACCGGGGAGCTGTTTTTT
>few|TRBD1|TRBV7-3|TRBJ1-2
CASSPTGGADYGYTF
TGTGCCAGCAGCCCGACAGGGGGCGCGGACTATGGCTACACCTTC
>-|-|TRBV5-4|TRBJ2-7
CASSLGQGWNEQYF
TGTGCCAGCAGCTTGGGCCAGGGCTGGAACGAGCAGTACTTC